This record concerns one T cell receptor (beta chain) sequence. The entry originates in a study of blood T cell repertoires in COVID-19. Study background: In each case, the material was cDNA or gDNA derived from T cells, B-cell-depleted T cells, or PBMCs.

The V gene's germline CDR1 is MNHEY and CDR2 SVGAGI. The V and J ends lost 5 bases and 2 bases respectively, with 16 bases between them. CDR3 length: 15 amino acids. In the original workflow: Nucleated cell number was recorded as an estimate derived from reference gene primer amplification. Using immunoSEQ multiplex PCR, the repertoire was profiled, and TCRdb retains in-frame clones only, with some absent. V, J and clone size are taken as reported in that table, and D and trimming were inferred from the DNA itself. Here the sample spans about 200,000 clones, around 83% being singletons. V usage is TRBV6-5 and J usage is TRBJ2-7, with D perhaps TRBD2 (6 bases). The sample was peripheral blood. The TCR was taken from a human donor in a cohort sampled during active COVID-19. DNA of the CDR3: TGTGCCAGCAGTCCGCCCGGGGGATCTACCTACGAGCAGTACTTC. Protein: CASSPPGGSTYEQYF.